The 26 T cell receptor beta chains given below trace back to one sample, sequenced in a study of cytomegalovirus exposure and HLA in healthy donors. Both 60 Vbeta primers and 13 Jbeta primers went into the PCR. The repertoire was sequenced with immunoSEQ multiplex PCR; TCRdb's copy has only in-frame clones and lacks some. Here the sample spans over 80,000 clones, roughly 80% being singletons. Material for sequencing was PBMCs. Source of these receptors: a man aged 25 to 45 in good health and CMV-seropositive.

This rearrangement joins TRBV7-7 to TRBJ2-2, with D possibly matching TRBD1 (6 bases). CDR3 length: 14 amino acids. Germline V gene sequence: CDR1 SSHAT, CDR2 FNYEAQ (reference sequence). V lost 5 bases and J 5 bases, leaving 12 bases between the germline ends. In DNA form, the CDR3 reads TGTGCCAGCAGCCGACAGGTTGGAACCGGGGAGCTGTTTTTT. Translating it yields CASSRQVGTGELFF. Supplemented by reference TRBV7-7 and TRBJ2-2, the full variable domain reads GAGVSQSPRYKVTKRGQDVTLRCDPISSHATLYWYQQALGQGPEFLTYFNYEAQPDKSGLPSDRFSAERPEGSISTLTIQRTEQRDSAMYRCASSRQVGTGELFFGEGSRLTVL.

The V call is TRBV5-1, the J call TRBJ2-3; D might be TRBD1 (5 bases). V was clipped by 5 bases and J by 0 bases, with 7 bases between them. The CDR3 consists of 13 residues. CDR1 is SGHRS and CDR2 is YFSETQ in the germline V gene. CDR3 region: CASRTVSTDTQYF. The CDR3 nucleotides are TGCGCCAGCAGGACAGTGAGCACAGATACGCAGTATTTT.

The V and J genes are TRBV6-5 and TRBJ1-6; D might be TRBD1 (5 bases). The CDR3 contains 15 residues. CDR1 MNHEY and CDR2 SVGAGI come from the germline V gene. V dropped 2 bases and J dropped 4 bases, with 9 bases sitting between them. In DNA, the CDR3 is TGTGCCAGCAGTTACAGGGGTCTTTATAATTCACCCCTCCACTTT. Translating it yields CASSYRGLYNSPLHF.

This sequence joins TRBV7-9 and TRBJ2-3, with 7 bases matching TRBD1. V trimming: 5 bases; J trimming: 2 bases; junction bases outside the gene matches: 7. In germline, CDR1 is SEHNR, CDR2 FQNEAQ (reference sequence). The CDR3 length is 15 residues. The CDR3 region is CASSLDRVNTDTQYF. The DNA of the CDR3 is TGTGCCAGCAGCCTCGACAGGGTAAACACAGATACGCAGTATTTT.

V usage is TRBV5-1 and J usage is TRBJ2-3, with TRBD1 identical over 10 bases. The CDR3 runs to 22 residues. Trimming removed 3 bases from V and 0 bases from J; junction bases left unmatched: 22. Germline-derived CDR1 and CDR2 are SGHRS and YFSETQ. DNA for the CDR3: TGCGCCAGCAGCTCACCGGGACAGGGGTTAGCTAGCGGACCGGGTAGCACAGATACGCAGTATTTT. Translation gives CASSSPGQGLASGPGSTDTQYF.

This clone appeared a few times. This chain uses TRBV28 with TRBJ2-3; no reliable D call. This CDR3 spans 17 amino acids. Germline V lookup: CDR1 MDHEN, CDR2 SYDVKM. With 4 bases removed from V and 2 bases from J, the gap between germline ends came to 19 bases. The CDR3 sequence is CASSSPYLLQSTDTQYF. The DNA of the CDR3 is TGTGCCAGCAGTTCCCCGTACCTCCTACAGTCCACAGATACGCAGTATTTT.

The chain recombines TRBV9 with TRBJ2-7; a weak D match, TRBD2 (6 bases). Per the germline V gene, CDR1 is SGDLS and CDR2 is YYNGEE. There are 14 residues in the CDR3. V dropped 4 bases and J dropped 6 bases, with 17 bases sitting between them. The CDR3 protein is CASSRGILYSEQYF. The DNA of the CDR3 is TGTGCCAGCAGCCGCGGGATTCTCTACTCCGAGCAGTACTTC.

The V and J genes are TRBV9 and TRBJ2-7; no reliable D call. The V end was cut by 1 base, the J end by 4 bases, with 9 bases between. This CDR3 comprises 13 residues. Germline loops: CDR1 SGDLS, CDR2 YYNGEE. CDR3 DNA sequence: TGTGCCAGCAGCGTATCCCCCTCGTACGAGCAGTACTTC. As protein: CASSVSPSYEQYF.

The genes are TRBV10-2 and TRBJ1-1; D is unclear. V was shortened by 5 bases and J by 4 bases, with 14 bases between the two germline ends. Germline V CDR1 and CDR2: WSHSY, SAAADI. The CDR3 consists of 14 residues. DNA of the CDR3: TGCGCCAGCAGTCCTCAGATGGCGGGCACTGAAGCTTTCTTT. It specifies CASSPQMAGTEAFF.

The genes are TRBV7-9 and TRBJ1-1, with D tentatively TRBD1 (6 bases). This CDR3 has 14 amino acids. Germline V CDR1 and CDR2: SEHNR, FQNEAQ (reference sequence). Deletions cut 5 bases from V and 6 bases from J, with 16 bases between. This chain's CDR3 is CASSPQGSIAEAFF. In DNA form, the CDR3 reads TGTGCCAGCAGCCCACAGGGTAGTATCGCTGAAGCTTTCTTT. Drawing the rest from reference TRBV7-9 and TRBJ1-1, the complete variable domain is DTGVSQNPRHKITKRGQNVTFRCDPISEHNRLYWYRQTLGQGPEFLTYFQNEAQLEKSRLLSDRFSAERPKGSFSTLEIQRTEQGDSAMYLCASSPQGSIAEAFFGQGTRLTVV.

In this sample, this clone turned up a few times. This sequence joins TRBV6-1 and TRBJ1-6; the match to TRBD1 covers 10 bases. With 1 base clipped from V and 10 bases from J, the junction kept 4 bases outside the gene matches. This CDR3 spans 15 amino acids. From germline, CDR1 is MNHNS and CDR2 SASEGT. The CDR3, as DNA: TGTGCCAGCAGTGAAGTTGGGACAGGGGTATCACCCCTCCACTTT. Its protein product is CASSEVGTGVSPLHF.

This CDR3 is CASSPVTGYNEQFF. CDR3 in DNA: TGTGCCAGCTCACCAGTCACAGGGTACAATGAGCAGTTCTTC. The rearrangement joins TRBV18 to TRBJ2-1; D is possibly TRBD1 (6 bases). Germline V lookup: CDR1 KGHSH, CDR2 LQKENI. The CDR3 sequence is 14 residues long. With 2 bases removed from V and 4 bases from J, the gap between germline ends came to 9 bases.

V and J are TRBV5-6 and TRBJ2-7; 9 bases are a match to TRBD1. Germline V lookup: CDR1 SGHDT, CDR2 YYEEEE. J lost 4 bases, V lost 0 bases, and 5 bases had no gene match. The CDR3 is 15 residues long. CDR3 in DNA: TGTGCCAGCAGCTTGGGAGGGACAGGGATTTACGAGCAGTACTTC. The encoded protein is CASSLGGTGIYEQYF.

The chain couples TRBV27 to TRBJ1-1; D ambiguous. This CDR3 comprises 13 residues. Trimming removed 3 bases from V and 5 bases from J, with 10 bases in between. CDR1 and CDR2 from the germline V gene are MNHEY and SMNVEV (reference sequence). The CDR3 DNA is TGTGCCAGCAGTTTGTCCCCGGGGACTGAAGCTTTCTTT. Amino acids: CASSLSPGTEAFF.

For the CDR3, the DNA is TGTGCCAGCAGCTTAGATCAGACTAGCGGGAGTGATGAGCAGTTCTTC. It yields the protein CASSLDQTSGSDEQFF. The chain is built from TRBV11-2 and TRBJ2-1, with TRBD2 identical over 12 bases. Germline assignment: CDR1 SGHAT and CDR2 FQNNGV. The trim removed 0 bases at V and 8 bases at J, leaving 5 bases unmatched. The CDR3 is made up of 16 amino acids.

This clone was recorded a few times. J is TRBJ1-1 and V is TRBV6-5, with TRBD1 matching 11 bases. The germline V gene has CDR1 MNHEY and CDR2 SVGAGI. The CDR3 runs to 13 residues. V gave up 5 bases and J gave up 8 bases; unmatched junction bases: 4. The CDR3, as DNA: TGTGCCAGCAGTAGGGACAGGGGGGACGAAGCTTTCTTT. Amino acids: CASSRDRGDEAFF.

The chain joins TRBV30 to TRBJ1-5, with TRBD1 identical over 8 bases. CDR1 and CDR2 from the germline V gene are GTSNPN and SVGIG (reference sequence). V lost 2 bases, J lost 4 bases, and 16 bases stayed unmatched. There are 18 residues in the CDR3. The DNA for the CDR3 is TGTGCCTGGAGTCCCCGCGACAGGGGTTCCCTACTTAATCAGCCCCAGCATTTT. It yields the protein CAWSPRDRGSLLNQPQHF.

The chain has TRBV29-1 and TRBJ2-1; 11 nucleotides match TRBD2. The CDR3 sequence is 15 residues long. CDR1 is SQVTM and CDR2 is ANQGSEA in the germline V gene. Trimming cost V 2 bases and J 6 bases; bases outside gene matches: 6. CDR3 sequence: CSVEFLAGGGNEQFF. CDR3 DNA sequence: TGCAGCGTTGAATTCCTAGCGGGAGGCGGCAATGAGCAGTTCTTC.

On this clone itself: The same CDR3 can be traced to other DNA sequences in this sample. The chain employs TRBV7-2 and TRBJ2-1; 7 nucleotides align to TRBD2. Trimming removed 4 bases from V and 0 bases from J; junction bases left unmatched: 3. Per germline, CDR1 SGHTA and CDR2 FQGNSA. The CDR3 runs to 15 residues. CDR3 sequence reads: CASSSSGASYNEQFF. The CDR3 nucleotides read TGTGCCAGCAGCTCCAGCGGGGCCTCCTACAATGAGCAGTTCTTC.

The V call is TRBV7-2, the J call TRBJ2-5, with D possibly being TRBD1 (6 bases). The CDR3 is made up of 13 amino acids. Trimming shortened V by 5 bases and J by 11 bases, and 18 bases separated the two germline ends. The germline gives CDR1 SGHTA, CDR2 FQGNSA. CDR3 DNA sequence: TGTGCCAGCAGCGCCGAACAGGGACGAGAGCAGTACTTC. Its translation: CASSAEQGREQYF.

Comments on this clone: A read error may account for a junction end that differs from germline. CDR3 DNA: TGTGCCAGCAGCCAAGGTGTTACAGGGGATGGCCACACCTTC. The encoded protein is CASSQGVTGDGHTF. The rearrangement links TRBV4-2 to TRBJ1-2; TRBD1 aligns across 7 bases. The CDR3 has 14 residues. In germline, CDR1 is LGHNA, CDR2 YNFKEQ.

This chain uses TRBV11-3 with TRBJ2-5, with 7 bases identical to TRBD2. Germline-derived CDR1 and CDR2 are SGHNT and YENEEA. J gave up 3 bases and V 1 base, and 11 bases lay outside the gene matches. This CDR3 has 17 amino acids. The CDR3 region has the DNA TGTGCCAGCAGCTTAGGGGGCTGGGGGAGGGGAGAAGAGACCCAGTACTTC. The encoded protein is CASSLGGWGRGEETQYF.

The chain links TRBV28 to TRBJ1-1; 7 nucleotides match TRBD1. CDR3 length: 16 amino acids. Looked up from germline, CDR1 is MDHEN and CDR2 is SYDVKM. J lost 4 bases, V lost 7 bases, and 15 bases had no gene match. CDR3 DNA sequence: TGTGCCAGCACCACAAGACAGGGTATAACGCGCACTGAAGCTTTCTTT. Translation: CASTTRQGITRTEAFF.

This clone has only a few counts. This sequence joins TRBV5-6 and TRBJ2-7; 10 positions match TRBD1. Unmatched junction bases numbered 17, after V lost 3 bases and J lost 5 bases. The CDR3 has 18 residues. Germline CDR1 and CDR2: SGHDT and YYEEEE. CDR3 coding DNA: TGTGCCAGCAGCTCCGACAGGGGGCGCTTCATTTCGGTCCACGAGCAGTACTTC. Its translation: CASSSDRGRFISVHEQYF.

CDR3 region: CASSLGGRAYEQYF. DNA of the CDR3: TGTGCCAGCAGCTTAGGAGGGAGGGCCTACGAGCAGTACTTC. The chain is built from TRBV7-9 and TRBJ2-5; 7 bases agree with TRBD2. The end of the DNA fits TRBJ2-7 better, so the J call may be wrong. The CDR3 runs 14 residues. In germline, CDR1 is SEHNR, CDR2 FQNEAQ (reference sequence).

The V and J genes are TRBV29-1 and TRBJ1-4; the D gene is possibly TRBD1 (6 bases). This CDR3 has 15 amino acids. With 3 bases removed from V and 2 bases from J, the gap between germline ends came to 13 bases. Germline assignment: CDR1 SQVTM and CDR2 ANQGSEA. CDR3 region: CSVDTDSSTNEKLFF. The CDR3 DNA reads TGCAGCGTTGATACGGACAGTTCTACTAATGAAAAACTGTTTTTT.